The 31 T cell receptor beta chains presented below share a single source sample, sequenced in a study of OX40 agonist ivuxolimab in advanced cancers. Some clones are missing from TCRdb's copy, which holds only in-frame ones; the method was immunoSEQ multiplex PCR. The table includes 40,000 to 45,000 clones, about 88% detected once. The sample consisted of CD4+ or CD8+ T cells sorted from blood, taken in a trial of the OX40 agonist ivuxolimab. The receptors were gathered from an adult with an advanced solid tumor such as melanoma, head and neck, liver or kidney cancer.

The chain employs TRBV7-3 and TRBJ2-1, with TRBD2 matching 10 bases. Trimming removed 5 bases from V and 3 bases from J; junction bases left unmatched: 7. CDR1 SGHTA and CDR2 FQGTGA come from the germline V gene. The CDR3 has 16 residues. The DNA of the CDR3 is TGTGCCAGCAGCCGGCAGCGGGAGGGCCTCTACAATGAGCAGTTCTTC. Residues: CASSRQREGLYNEQFF.

The J gene is TRBJ2-4, the V gene TRBV21-1; the D call in the table, TRBD1, was not verified against the DNA. TRBV21-1 constitutes a pseudogene. The CDR3 sequence is 17 residues long. The DNA for the CDR3 is TGTGCCAGCAGCAACTGCGGACAGGGGCTCTTCAAAAACATTCAGTACTTC. It specifies CASSNCGQGLFKNIQYF.

The chain carries TRBV7-6 and TRBJ2-7, with 8 bases identical to TRBD2. The CDR3 loop spans 17 amino acids. The J segment lost 4 bases and the V segment lost 6 bases, leaving 17 bases of the junction unmatched. CDR1 is SGHVS and CDR2 is FNYEAQ in the germline V gene. The CDR3 sequence: CASSLVSSPGGSYEQYF. The CDR3 bases are TGTGCCAGCAGTCTAGTATCCTCCCCGGGAGGGAGTTACGAGCAGTACTTC. Full variable domain (missing parts from reference TRBV7-6 and TRBJ2-7): GAGVSQSPRYKVTKRGQDVALRCDPISGHVSLYWYRQALGQGPEFLTYFNYEAQQDKSGLPNDRFSAERPEGSISTLTIQRTEQRDSAMYRCASSLVSSPGGSYEQYFGPGTRLTVT.

The DNA of the CDR3 is TGTGCCAGCAGTCCGGCGCCCCAAGAGACCCAGTACTTC. This codes for CASSPAPQETQYF. The chain employs TRBV6-1 and TRBJ2-5; the D is unclear. CDR3 length: 13 amino acids. V shed 5 bases and J shed 1 base, with 8 bases lying between them. CDR1 is MNHNS and CDR2 is SASEGT in the germline V gene.

The rearrangement uses TRBV5-1 and TRBJ2-1; 7 positions agree with TRBD2. The CDR3 totals 17 residues. Germline CDR1 is SGHRS and CDR2 is YFSETQ. V dropped 2 bases and J dropped 9; count of bases not matched to a gene: 17. As DNA, the CDR3 is TGCGCCAGCAGCTTCAACAGTGCGGGAGAAGCTCTAGGTGAGCAGTTCTTC. Amino acids: CASSFNSAGEALGEQFF.

This clone was seen once. V and J are TRBV6-6 and TRBJ2-7, with 7 bases lining up with TRBD1. The CDR3 runs 15 residues. Germline lookup yields CDR1 MNHNY and CDR2 SVGAGI (reference sequence). V was pared by 0 bases and J by 2 bases, with 4 bases of the junction left unmatched. The CDR3: CASSYSGTVTYEQYF. For the CDR3, the DNA is TGTGCCAGCAGTTACTCCGGGACAGTGACCTACGAGCAGTACTTC.

This clone showed up just once. The junction departs from the called germline gene at one end, perhaps through a read error. The chain links TRBV6-1 to TRBJ2-1; 8 bases are a match to TRBD2. Germline V gives CDR1 MNHNS, CDR2 SASEGT. The CDR3 consists of 10 residues. DNA of the CDR3: TGTGCCAGCAATTCCGGGACTAGTCTCTTC. Protein product: CASNSGTSLF.

The rearrangement uses TRBV4-1 and TRBJ1-5, with D tentatively TRBD1 (6 bases). The CDR3 sequence is 17 residues long. Germline CDR1 is MGHRA and CDR2 is YSYEKL. V was shortened by 1 base and J by 4 bases, with 17 bases between the two germline ends. CDR3 sequence: CASSQVGGRDRNQPQHF. CDR3 nucleotide sequence: TGCGCCAGCAGCCAAGTTGGGGGCCGAGACAGGAATCAGCCCCAGCATTTT.

This clone was picked up a small number of times. The rearrangement links TRBV27 to TRBJ2-5; 8 bases line up with TRBD2. Trimming took 7 bases from V and 3 from J; bases not matched to a gene: 13. Germline-derived CDR1 and CDR2 are MNHEY and SMNVEV (reference sequence). CDR3 length equals 16 residues. The CDR3: CASTPQRGSDKETQYF. The CDR3 nucleotides read TGTGCCAGCACTCCACAGCGGGGGTCCGACAAAGAGACCCAGTACTTC.

The chain uses TRBV15 and TRBJ2-2; weak D call: TRBD2 (6 bases). V was trimmed by 1 base and J by 1 base, leaving 10 bases between them. Germline CDR1 LNHNV, CDR2 YYDKDF (reference sequence). This CDR3 has 16 residues. CDR3 amino acids: CATSRVNGRNTGELFF. DNA for the CDR3: TGTGCCACCAGCAGAGTTAACGGGAGGAACACCGGGGAGCTGTTTTTT.

This clone showed up just once. The rearrangement joins TRBV19 to TRBJ2-3; D is perhaps TRBD2 (6 bases). In germline, CDR1 is LNHDA, CDR2 SQIVND (reference sequence). The CDR3 is made up of 15 amino acids. Trimming removed 3 bases at V and 5 bases at J, with 15 bases between. The chain's CDR3 is CASSIGGPRGDTQYF. In DNA, the CDR3 is TGTGCCAGTAGTATCGGGGGACCGCGGGGAGATACGCAGTATTTT. Using reference TRBV19 and TRBJ2-3 for the parts outside the CDR3, the full variable domain is DGGITQSPKYLFRKEGQNVTLSCEQNLNHDAMYWYRQDPGQGLRLIYYSQIVNDFQKGDIAEGYSVSREKKESFPLTVTSAQKNPTAFYLCASSIGGPRGDTQYFGPGTRLTVL.

The V call is TRBV9, the J call TRBJ1-5; D possibly corresponds to TRBD1 (5 bases). The CDR3 extends over 15 amino acids. The germline V and J ends were trimmed by 4 bases and 1 base, with 12 bases remaining between them. CDR1 and CDR2 (germline): SGDLS, YYNGEE. In nucleotides, the CDR3 is TGTGCCAGCAGCCGAGACAGTCGCAGCAATCAGCCCCAGCATTTT. The encoded protein is CASSRDSRSNQPQHF.

This rearrangement joins TRBV27 to TRBJ2-1, with 8 bases matching TRBD2. Germline V gene data show CDR1 as MNHEY and CDR2 as SMNVEV (reference sequence). The CDR3 extends over 16 amino acids. V gave up 4 bases and J gave up 7 bases; unmatched junction bases: 12. The CDR3 region is CASSSNLAGRGNEQFF. In DNA, the CDR3 is TGTGCCAGCAGTTCCAATTTAGCGGGAAGAGGAAATGAGCAGTTCTTC.

The V call is TRBV19, the J call TRBJ2-7; 7 bases agree with TRBD2. V dropped 3 bases and J dropped 3; count of bases not matched to a gene: 5. This CDR3 has 14 residues. CDR1 and CDR2 from the germline V gene are LNHDA and SQIVND (reference sequence). CDR3 sequence: CASSMRRESYEQYF. The CDR3 DNA reads as TGTGCCAGTAGTATGCGGCGGGAGAGCTACGAGCAGTACTTC.

The gene calls are TRBV18 and TRBJ2-2; 9 bases map to TRBD1. There are 16 residues in the CDR3. Germline CDR1 is KGHSH and CDR2 is LQKENI. After removal of 6 bases from V and 4 bases from J, the junction contained 9 bases not matched to a gene. The CDR3 DNA reads as TGTGCCAGCTCGGGCACGGGACAGGGAGGCACCGGGGAGCTGTTTTTT. It specifies CASSGTGQGGTGELFF.

This clone is a singleton in its sample. This chain uses TRBV14 with TRBJ1-6; D ambiguous. The V end lost 0 bases, the J end lost 8 bases, and 5 bases lay between the germline ends. Looked up from germline, CDR1 is SGHDN and CDR2 is FVKESK. CDR3 length: 13 amino acids. This CDR3 is CASSQDTDSPLHF. Written as DNA, the CDR3 is TGTGCCAGCAGCCAAGATACGGATTCACCCCTCCACTTT.

The rearrangement links TRBV4-1 to TRBJ2-5, with a possible D match to TRBD2 (5 bases). V dropped 1 base and J dropped 4 bases, with 16 bases sitting between them. The CDR3 totals 16 residues. Germline V gene lookup returns CDR1 MGHRA and CDR2 YSYEKL. This CDR3 reads CASSQGVGSLLETQYF. CDR3 nucleotide sequence: TGCGCCAGCAGCCAAGGAGTAGGGAGCCTATTAGAGACCCAGTACTTC.

The V call is TRBV6-1, the J call TRBJ2-3, with 10 positions matching TRBD2. The J segment lost 3 bases and the V segment lost 0 bases, leaving 12 bases of the junction unmatched. Germline CDR1 reads MNHNS; CDR2 reads SASEGT. This CDR3 has 19 residues. CDR3: CASSEARSGRARWTDTQYF. The CDR3 nucleotides are TGTGCCAGCAGTGAAGCGCGCAGCGGGAGGGCGAGATGGACAGATACGCAGTATTTT.

The V and J genes are TRBV2 and TRBJ2-2; D may be TRBD1 (6 bases). Germline V gene lookup returns CDR1 SNHLY and CDR2 FYNNEI. The CDR3 is 13 residues long. Between the trimmed V and J ends, which lost 11 bases and 2 bases, there was a span of 12 bases. CDR3 sequence (DNA): TGTGCCGGAGGACAGACTAACACCGGGGAGCTGTTTTTT. The encoded protein is CAGGQTNTGELFF.

The genes are TRBV5-4 and TRBJ2-1, with 8 bases fitting TRBD2. This CDR3 contains 16 residues. CDR1 is SGHNT, CDR2 YYREEE, per germline (reference sequence). V lost 4 bases to trimming and J lost 8 bases; unmatched junction nucleotides: 14. In DNA form, the CDR3 reads TGTGCCAGCAGCCCCTACCCCAGCGGGAGTTTCGATGAGCAGTTCTTC. Residues: CASSPYPSGSFDEQFF.

The chain links TRBV7-8 to TRBJ2-7, with 7 bases matching TRBD2. This CDR3 comprises 15 residues. V was clipped by 3 bases and J by 0 bases; unmatched bases: 5. Germline-derived CDR1 and CDR2 are SGHVS and FQNEAQ. The CDR3 reads CASSFSSGSSYEQYF. The CDR3 nucleotides read TGTGCCAGCAGCTTTTCTAGCGGAAGCTCCTACGAGCAGTACTTC.

V gene TRBV18 combines with J gene TRBJ2-7; D gene ambiguous. The V end was cut by 6 bases, the J end by 3 bases, with 18 bases between. The CDR3 sequence is 15 residues long. Germline CDR1 reads KGHSH; CDR2 reads LQKENI. The CDR3 reads CASSPSKGMVYEQYF. The CDR3 nucleotides are TGTGCCAGCTCGCCAAGCAAGGGAATGGTCTACGAGCAGTACTTC.

The V and J genes are TRBV4-2 and TRBJ1-1, with 8 positions matching TRBD1. The V and J ends lost 6 bases and 11 bases, in that order; junction bases with no gene match: 11. Germline V gives CDR1 LGHNA, CDR2 YNFKEQ. This CDR3 has 13 residues. CDR3 sequence: CASRPTGESMAFF. The CDR3 nucleotides read TGTGCCAGCAGGCCGACAGGGGAGTCTATGGCTTTCTTT.

This chain connects TRBV6-6 to TRBJ1-2; maybe TRBD1 (6 bases). Germline CDR1 and CDR2: MNHNY and SVGAGI (reference sequence). CDR3 length equals 14 residues. Trimming cost V 0 bases and J 6 bases, with 11 bases left between them. The CDR3 region is CASSYSGQGNGYTF. The CDR3 nucleotides read TGTGCCAGCAGTTACTCGGGGCAGGGGAATGGCTACACCTTC.

The chain carries TRBV6-4 and TRBJ2-1, with D perhaps TRBD1 (6 bases). From germline, CDR1 is MRHNA and CDR2 SNTAGT. The CDR3 is 15 residues long. V lost 3 bases and J 9 bases, leaving 18 bases between the germline ends. DNA for the CDR3: TGTGCCAGCAGTGAATTCCAGCTGGGGACAAGTGAGCAGTTCTTC. It encodes CASSEFQLGTSEQFF.

The V gene is TRBV27, the J gene TRBJ2-7; TRBD2 agrees at 10 bases. The CDR3 sequence is 15 residues long. The trim removed 1 base at V and 2 bases at J, leaving 2 bases unmatched. Germline V gene lookup returns CDR1 MNHEY and CDR2 SMNVEV (reference sequence). The CDR3 sequence is CASSLLAGGPYEQYF. DNA for the CDR3: TGTGCCAGCAGTTTATTAGCGGGAGGCCCCTACGAGCAGTACTTC.

The chain is built from TRBV19 and TRBJ2-3, with 11 bases identical to TRBD2. The CDR3 spans 13 residues. Germline V CDR1 and CDR2: LNHDA, SQIVND (reference sequence). CDR3 loop: CAILAGVVDTQYF. The CDR3 nucleotides are TGTGCTATACTAGCGGGAGTGGTAGATACGCAGTATTTT.

The CDR3 loop is CASSIGTLAYNEQFF. In DNA form, the CDR3 reads TGTGCCAGTAGTATAGGAACCCTGGCCTACAATGAGCAGTTCTTC. The V and J genes are TRBV19 and TRBJ2-1; D is unclear. V dropped 1 base and J dropped 2 bases, with 9 bases sitting between them. The CDR3 is made up of 15 amino acids. Germline V gene sequence: CDR1 LNHDA, CDR2 SQIVND (reference sequence).

The rearrangement joins TRBV15 to TRBJ2-5; the match to TRBD1 covers 8 bases. From germline, CDR1 is LNHNV and CDR2 YYDKDF (reference sequence). The V gene end was trimmed by 0 bases and the J gene end by 2 bases; junction bases not matched to a gene: 17. The CDR3 runs to 20 residues. CDR3 nucleotides: TGTGCCACCAGCAGAGATTGGTTGGGTTCCAGGGACAGGCTACAAGAGACCCAGTACTTC. Its protein is CATSRDWLGSRDRLQETQYF.

The chain is built from TRBV7-6 and TRBJ2-2; TRBD2 matches 14 bases. CDR3 length equals 17 residues. Germline CDR1 and CDR2: SGHVS and FNYEAQ. V dropped 1 base and J dropped 5; count of bases not matched to a gene: 3. CDR3 in amino acids: CASSLGLAGGFTGELFF. The CDR3 DNA is TGTGCCAGCAGCTTAGGACTAGCGGGAGGGTTTACCGGGGAGCTGTTTTTT.

The chain carries TRBV5-1 and TRBJ2-2; D remains ambiguous. The V gene lost 4 bases and the J gene lost 4 bases, with 14 bases spanning the gap. Germline V lookup: CDR1 SGHRS, CDR2 YFSETQ. This CDR3 region has 15 residues. The CDR3 is CASSPVPPATGELFF. The CDR3 nucleotides are TGCGCCAGCAGCCCGGTGCCCCCGGCCACCGGGGAGCTGTTTTTT.